This record concerns one T cell receptor (beta chain) sequence. The entry originates in a study of blood T cell repertoires in COVID-19. TCRdb keeps only in-frame clones here, not all; method: immunoSEQ multiplex PCR. In the table there are about 310,000 clones, around 87% of which are singletons. This sequence was found in a man aged 50-60 years with active or convalescent COVID-19. Sequencing was performed on peripheral blood.

The CDR3 sequence is CATSRDLTQNYGYTF. CDR3 DNA: TGTGCCACCAGCAGAGATCTGACACAGAACTATGGCTACACCTTC. The chain links TRBV15 to TRBJ1-2; D unresolved. The CDR3 spans 15 residues. In germline, CDR1 is LNHNV, CDR2 YYDKDF (reference sequence). V was shortened by 0 bases and J by 2 bases, with 10 bases between the two germline ends.